This entry is about one TCR beta chain. Authors' methods: Reference gene primer amplification in the assay estimated nucleated cell counts. Produced via immunoSEQ multiplex PCR; TCRdb's table is partial and in-frame only. Clone size and the V and J calls come from that table; the DNA yielded D and trimming. The sample shows roughly 76,000 clones, roughly 90% of them seen only once. This CDR3 has 12 amino acids. Trimming cost V 6 bases and J 5 bases, with 10 bases left between them. Germline values: CDR1 SGHDN, CDR2 FVKESK. The entry originates in a study of blood T cell repertoires in COVID-19. Study-level information: Sites in the United States, Italy and Spain provided acute and convalescent COVID-19 samples. The analysed material was cDNA or gDNA that came from T cells, B-cell-depleted T cells, or PBMCs.

The rearrangement uses TRBV14 and TRBJ2-5, with a weak D call TRBD2 (5 bases). This sequence was found in a man aged 45-65 years with acute or convalescent COVID-19. Sequencing input: peripheral blood. CDR3 loop: CASSPPGETQYF. CDR3 DNA: TGTGCCAGCAGTCCCCCGGGGGAGACCCAGTACTTC.